A selection of T cell receptor beta chains follows, all from one sample in a study of Graves' ophthalmopathy and Graves' hyperthyroidism. TCRdb redid the calling of the multiplex PCR reads with MiXCR, one entry per CDR3 protein. The sample includes about 600,000 distinct CDR3 sequences, about two fifths of them seen just once. The sequenced sample consisted of peripheral blood or thyroid tissue (not recorded which). Receptor source: an adult man with Graves' hyperthyroidism. CDR3s include the opening cysteine and the closing phenylalanine or tryptophan. The order of the fields is D gene, clone size, J gene, V gene, CDR3 protein, CDR3 DNA. The D gene is left open where the match is weak. Only part of the rows carry a size: once, few, many, or a class if the clone is expanded.

d_call: TRBD1
clone_size: many
j_call: TRBJ1-5
v_call: TRBV6-6
cdr3_aa: CASRSQGGGNQPQHF
cdr3_nt: TGTGCCAGCAGGTCCCAGGGGGGAGGCAATCAGCCCCAGCATTTT

d_call: .
clone_size: .
j_call: TRBJ1-2
v_call: TRBV29-1
cdr3_aa: CSALTESGGYTF
cdr3_nt: TGCAGCGCCCTGACGGAGTCTGGTGGCTACACCTTC

d_call: TRBD2
clone_size: many
j_call: TRBJ2-1
v_call: TRBV24-1
cdr3_aa: CATSGTSAGIYSYNEQFF
cdr3_nt: TGTGCCACCAGTGGAACCTCAGCGGGGATTTACTCCTACAATGAGCAGTTCTTC

d_call: TRBD2
clone_size: few
j_call: TRBJ2-2
v_call: TRBV12-3/TRBV12-4
cdr3_aa: CASSFRLAEPTGELFF
cdr3_nt: TGTGCCAGCAGTTTCCGGCTAGCGGAACCCACCGGGGAGCTGTTTTTT

d_call: TRBD1
clone_size: once
j_call: TRBJ2-5
v_call: TRBV7-9
cdr3_aa: CASSSRGLGLTQYF
cdr3_nt: TGTGCTAGCAGCTCCAGGGGGCTGGGGCTGACCCAGTACTTC

d_call: .
clone_size: .
j_call: TRBJ1-2
v_call: TRBV29-1
cdr3_aa: CSIEDRSSNYGYTF
cdr3_nt: TGCAGCATTGAAGATAGGTCTTCTAACTACGGCTACACCTTC

d_call: .
clone_size: many
j_call: TRBJ1-6
v_call: TRBV20-1
cdr3_aa: CSAGRSQGYNSPLHF
cdr3_nt: TGCAGTGCTGGGAGGAGCCAGGGCTATAATTCACCCCTCCACTTT

d_call: .
clone_size: few
j_call: TRBJ1-1
v_call: TRBV27
cdr3_aa: CASSLAPYYTEAFF
cdr3_nt: TGTGCCAGCAGTTTAGCACCCTACTACACTGAAGCTTTCTTT

d_call: TRBD2
clone_size: .
j_call: TRBJ2-7
v_call: TRBV4-1
cdr3_aa: CTSSLGTSGNYEQYF
cdr3_nt: TGCACCAGCAGCCTTGGGACTAGCGGAAACTACGAGCAGTACTTC

d_call: .
clone_size: .
j_call: TRBJ1-5
v_call: TRBV6-5
cdr3_aa: CAGSYRGNQPQHF
cdr3_nt: TGTGCCGGCAGTTACAGGGGCAATCAGCCCCAGCATTTT

d_call: .
clone_size: .
j_call: TRBJ1-1
v_call: TRBV29-1
cdr3_aa: CSLAASNTEAFF
cdr3_nt: TGCAGCTTGGCGGCCTCAAACACTGAAGCTTTCTTT

d_call: .
clone_size: many
j_call: TRBJ1-2
v_call: TRBV9
cdr3_aa: CASTPGGGYRGYTF
cdr3_nt: TGTGCCAGCACCCCGGGAGGGGGGTATCGTGGCTACACCTTC

d_call: .
clone_size: once
j_call: TRBJ2-7
v_call: TRBV10-3
cdr3_aa: CAISGGQGGLSYEQYF
cdr3_nt: TGTGCCATCAGTGGTGGACAGGGAGGGTTATCCTACGAGCAGTACTTC

d_call: .
clone_size: .
j_call: TRBJ2-1
v_call: TRBV7-3
cdr3_aa: CASSPTVYNEQFF
cdr3_nt: TGTGCCAGCAGCCCAACAGTCTACAATGAGCAGTTCTTC

d_call: TRBD1
clone_size: .
j_call: TRBJ2-7
v_call: TRBV7-8
cdr3_aa: CASSASRGTAFHEQYF
cdr3_nt: TGTGCCAGCAGCGCCTCCAGGGGGACAGCATTCCACGAGCAGTACTTC

d_call: TRBD1
clone_size: many
j_call: TRBJ1-3
v_call: TRBV5-1
cdr3_aa: CASSLAGGSGNTIYF
cdr3_nt: TGCGCCAGCAGCTTGGCAGGGGGCTCAGGAAACACCATATATTTT

d_call: .
clone_size: many
j_call: TRBJ1-6
v_call: TRBV10-3
cdr3_aa: CAISPNPRNSPLHF
cdr3_nt: TGTGCCATCAGTCCAAATCCAAGGAATTCACCCCTCCACTTT

d_call: .
clone_size: once
j_call: TRBJ2-1
v_call: TRBV7-9
cdr3_aa: CASSPRTLNNGQFF
cdr3_nt: TGTGCCAGCAGCCCGAGGACCCTCAACAATGGGCAGTTCTTC

d_call: .
clone_size: .
j_call: TRBJ2-7
v_call: TRBV12-3/TRBV12-4
cdr3_aa: CASSHRDRVAGGSYEQYF
cdr3_nt: TGTGCCAGCAGTCACCGGGACAGGGTTGCGGGGGGCTCCTACGAGCAGTACTTC

d_call: .
clone_size: many
j_call: TRBJ1-1
v_call: TRBV12-3/TRBV12-4
cdr3_aa: CASSLDGPNTEAFF
cdr3_nt: TGCGCCAGCAGCCTGGACGGTCCGAACACTGAAGCTTTCTTT

d_call: TRBD2
clone_size: few
j_call: TRBJ2-7
v_call: TRBV2
cdr3_aa: CASSPGYGLAGGSYEQYF
cdr3_nt: TGTGCCAGCAGTCCCGGCTATGGACTAGCGGGGGGGAGCTACGAGCAGTACTTC

d_call: TRBD1
clone_size: once
j_call: TRBJ1-5
v_call: TRBV2
cdr3_aa: CASSLGQGLSSQHF
cdr3_nt: TGTGCCAGCAGCCTGGGACAGGGGCTTTCGTCCCAGCATTTT

d_call: TRBD2
clone_size: .
j_call: TRBJ2-7
v_call: TRBV20-1
cdr3_aa: CSASDLAGNTYEQYF
cdr3_nt: TGCAGTGCTAGTGACCTAGCGGGTAACACCTACGAGCAGTACTTC

d_call: .
clone_size: .
j_call: TRBJ2-5
v_call: TRBV4-1
cdr3_aa: CASSQVLAGKTQYF
cdr3_nt: TGCGCCAGCAGCCAAGTGTTAGCAGGGAAGACCCAGTACTTC

d_call: .
clone_size: .
j_call: TRBJ2-7
v_call: TRBV7-5
cdr3_aa: CISVPEAVSRDRGGYEQYF
cdr3_nt: .

d_call: TRBD2
clone_size: .
j_call: TRBJ2-2
v_call: TRBV12-5
cdr3_aa: CASGLGELAGGLTGELFF
cdr3_nt: TGTGCTAGTGGTTTGGGGGAACTAGCGGGAGGTCTCACCGGGGAGCTGTTTTTT

d_call: .
clone_size: .
j_call: TRBJ2-3
v_call: TRBV11-2
cdr3_aa: CASNLQGFGTDTQYF
cdr3_nt: TGTGCCAGCAACTTACAGGGATTCGGTACAGATACGCAGTATTTT

d_call: .
clone_size: .
j_call: TRBJ1-5
v_call: TRBV6-5
cdr3_aa: CASSQGIQPQHF
cdr3_nt: TGTGCCAGCAGTCAGGGAATTCAGCCCCAGCATTTT

d_call: TRBD1
clone_size: .
j_call: TRBJ1-4
v_call: TRBV20-1
cdr3_aa: CSARGGQGGEKLFF
cdr3_nt: TGCAGTGCTAGAGGGGGGCAGGGGGGGGAAAAACTGTTTTTT

d_call: .
clone_size: .
j_call: TRBJ2-7
v_call: TRBV29-1
cdr3_aa: CSVEGFNEQYF
cdr3_nt: TGCAGCGTTGAAGGGTTCAATGAGCAGTACTTC

d_call: .
clone_size: .
j_call: TRBJ2-6
v_call: TRBV10-3
cdr3_aa: CAISEPGANVLTF
cdr3_nt: TGTGCCATCAGTGAGCCTGGAGCCAACGTCCTGACTTTC

d_call: TRBD2
clone_size: .
j_call: TRBJ2-5
v_call: TRBV9
cdr3_aa: CASSVAASGGQETQYF
cdr3_nt: TGTGCCAGCAGCGTGGCGGCTAGCGGGGGTCAAGAGACCCAGTACTTC

d_call: TRBD2
clone_size: few
j_call: TRBJ2-3
v_call: TRBV15
cdr3_aa: CATSRELAGGADTQYF
cdr3_nt: TGTGCCACCAGCAGAGAACTAGCGGGGGGAGCAGATACGCAGTATTTT

d_call: TRBD1
clone_size: .
j_call: TRBJ1-2
v_call: TRBV6-1
cdr3_aa: CAISTGANYGYTF
cdr3_nt: TGTGCCATCTCGACAGGGGCTAACTATGGCTACACCTTC

d_call: .
clone_size: many
j_call: TRBJ2-2
v_call: TRBV7-3
cdr3_aa: CASSLKRNGELFF
cdr3_nt: TGTGCCAGCAGCTTAAAGAGGAACGGAGAGCTGTTTTTT

d_call: .
clone_size: .
j_call: TRBJ1-6
v_call: TRBV7-2
cdr3_aa: CASSLIRGF
cdr3_nt: TGTGCCAGCAGCTTAATTCGGGGGTTT

d_call: TRBD2
clone_size: .
j_call: TRBJ2-5
v_call: TRBV5-4
cdr3_aa: CASSQDSGLEETQYF
cdr3_nt: TGTGCCAGCAGCCAAGATTCAGGACTAGAAGAGACCCAGTACTTC

d_call: .
clone_size: many
j_call: TRBJ2-5
v_call: TRBV10-2
cdr3_aa: CASWGQETQYF
cdr3_nt: TGCGCCAGTTGGGGCCAAGAGACCCAGTACTTC

d_call: .
clone_size: .
j_call: TRBJ2-7
v_call: TRBV12-3/TRBV12-4
cdr3_aa: CASSVGQYF
cdr3_nt: TGTGCCAGCAGTGTGGGGCAGTACTTC

d_call: .
clone_size: many
j_call: TRBJ1-1
v_call: TRBV29-1
cdr3_aa: CSVGRMNTEAFF
cdr3_nt: TGCAGCGTTGGACGGATGAACACTGAAGCTTTCTTT

d_call: TRBD1
clone_size: .
j_call: TRBJ1-2
v_call: TRBV10-3
cdr3_aa: CASSDRGLMNYGYTF
cdr3_nt: TGTGCCAGCAGCGACAGGGGACTCATGAACTATGGCTACACCTTC

d_call: .
clone_size: many
j_call: TRBJ1-2
v_call: TRBV4-1
cdr3_aa: CASSQVGVGDGYTF
cdr3_nt: TGCGCCAGCAGCCAAGTAGGGGTTGGGGATGGCTACACCTTC

d_call: .
clone_size: many
j_call: TRBJ1-5
v_call: TRBV20-1
cdr3_aa: CSASNQMAQHF
cdr3_nt: TGCAGTGCTAGTAACCAGATGGCCCAGCATTTT